The rows below give T cell receptor beta chains drawn from one sample of a study of cytomegalovirus exposure and HLA in healthy donors. Generated by immunoSEQ multiplex PCR, the TCRdb table keeps only in-frame clones and is missing some. Recorded for this sample: tens of thousands of clones. Sequenced sample: PBMCs. The receptors here all came from a woman aged 25 to 39 in good health and CMV-seropositive. CDR3s include the opening cysteine and the closing phenylalanine or tryptophan. Each record gives: J gene, V gene, D gene, CDR3 DNA, CDR3 protein. D genes are given only for firm matches.

TRBJ2-2 | TRBV18 | . | TGTGCCAGCTCACCACCGGGAAGGGGAGGCACCGGGGAGCTGTTTTTT | CASSPPGRGGTGELFF
TRBJ1-2 | TRBV2 | . | TGTGCCAGTAACTCCCTGGAAAGGGGAAGTTCCGGCTACACCTTC | CASNSLERGSSGYTF
TRBJ2-7 | TRBV10-1 | . | TGCGCCAGCAGTGATGCAGGGGCCGAGCAGTACTTC | CASSDAGAEQYF
TRBJ2-7 | TRBV5-7 | TRBD1 | TGTGCCAGCAGCTTGGGATCAGGGGGCGGCGACGAGCAGTACTTC | CASSLGSGGGDEQYF
TRBJ2-7 | TRBV19 | TRBD1 | TGTGCCAGTAGTCCGTGGACAGGGTCGTCCTACGAGCAGTACTTC | CASSPWTGSSYEQYF
TRBJ1-2 | TRBV19 | TRBD1 | TGTGCCAGTAGTATATGGGAGGACAGGGGGCAGGGCTACACCTTC | CASSIWEDRGQGYTF
TRBJ1-2 | TRBV30 | TRBD1 | TGTGCCTGGAGTGTACGGACAGGGGACTATGGCTACACCTTC | CAWSVRTGDYGYTF
TRBJ2-7 | TRBV7-9 | . | TGTGCCAGCAGCTCACCGGGACACAGGTACTACGAGCAGTACTTC | CASSSPGHRYYEQYF
TRBJ2-7 | TRBV9 | . | TGTGCCAGCAGCGTAGCTACGGGGGAGAGCTCCTACGAGCAGTACTTC | CASSVATGESSYEQYF
TRBJ2-6 | TRBV6-5 | . | TGTGCCAGCAGTCAAACAGGGTCTGGGGCCAACGTCCTGACTTTC | CASSQTGSGANVLTF
TRBJ1-2 | TRBV4-1 | . | TGCGCCAGCAGCCAAGTTGTCCAGGGGCTGGGGTATGGCTACACCTTC | CASSQVVQGLGYGYTF
TRBJ1-2 | TRBV6-4 | . | TGTGCCAGCAGTGACTCGGGCAGGGTCGGTGGCTACACCTTC | CASSDSGRVGGYTF
TRBJ1-1 | TRBV10-3 | . | TGTGCCATCCCAGGATCTGAAGCTTTCTTT | CAIPGSEAFF
TRBJ2-5 | TRBV19 | . | TGTGCCAGTAGTAGTTTGAGGGAGGAAGAGACCCAGTACTTC | CASSSLREEETQYF
TRBJ2-5 | TRBV7-9 | . | TGTGCCAGCCATCTAGCCCCCATTACTAGGAGAGAGACCCAGTACTTC | CASHLAPITRRETQYF
TRBJ1-3 | TRBV29-1 | . | TGCAGCGTCACCAGGTTACTTGGAAACACCATATATTTT | CSVTRLLGNTIYF
TRBJ2-3 | TRBV4-1 | TRBD2 | TGCGCCAGCAGTGTAGCGGGAGGGCCAATCGCAGATACGCAGTATTTT | CASSVAGGPIADTQYF
TRBJ2-4 | TRBV29-1 | . | TGCAGCGTTGATGGGGGGTCACTCGGCGAAAACATTCAGTACTTC | CSVDGGSLGENIQYF
TRBJ2-7 | TRBV19 | . | TGTGCCAGTAGTATAGTTGGGGACACCACCTACGAGCAGTACTTC | CASSIVGDTTYEQYF
TRBJ2-7 | TRBV7-9 | . | TGTGCCAGCAGCACCCGGGACTCTTACGAGCAGTACTTC | CASSTRDSYEQYF
TRBJ1-1 | TRBV18 | . | TGTGCCAGCTCACCACCGCAGGCCCGAGGGTACACTGAAGCTTTCTTT | CASSPPQARGYTEAFF
TRBJ1-4 | TRBV19 | TRBD1 | TGTGCCAGTACCCGACAGGGAGGAGATGAAAAACTGTTTTTT | CASTRQGGDEKLFF
TRBJ1-1 | TRBV29-1 | TRBD1 | TGCAGCGCCCAACAGGGGGCGAATGAAGCTTTCTTT | CSAQQGANEAFF
TRBJ2-1 | TRBV6-1 | . | TGTGCCAGCAGTGAAACTGTTATCTCCTACAATGAGCAGTTCTTC | CASSETVISYNEQFF
TRBJ1-1 | TRBV7-6 | . | TGTGCCAGCAGCCTAGCCCCAGGCACTGAAGCTTTCTTT | CASSLAPGTEAFF
TRBJ2-7 | TRBV5-6 | . | TGTGCCAGCAGCTGGGGGGACAGCGAGCAGTACTTC | CASSWGDSEQYF
TRBJ1-5 | TRBV28 | . | TGTGCCTGCCAAGGATACACAGGCAATCAGCCCCAGCATTTT | CACQGYTGNQPQHF
TRBJ1-2 | TRBV9 | TRBD1 | TGTGCCAGCAGCGCGGGACAGGGCCTGGGCGGCTACACCTTC | CASSAGQGLGGYTF
TRBJ1-1 | TRBV18 | TRBD1 | TGTGCCAGCTCACCCGGGACAGGCGACACTGAAGCTTTCTTT | CASSPGTGDTEAFF
TRBJ2-3 | TRBV30 | . | TGTGCCTGGAGTGGGGCGATAGATACGCAGTATTTT | CAWSGAIDTQYF
TRBJ2-5 | TRBV7-2 | . | TGTGCCAGCAGCCTTCAACGCGTCCGAGAGACCCAGTACTTC | CASSLQRVRETQYF